What follows is one TCR beta chain and its context. This entry comes from a study of control samples from healthy donors and cancer patients. The CDR3 is 16 amino acids. Trimming shortened V by 6 bases and J by 4 bases, and 22 bases separated the two germline ends. CDR1 and CDR2 (germline): SGHDN, FVKESK. Produced via immunoSEQ multiplex PCR; TCRdb's table is partial and in-frame only. The sample records 150,000 to 200,000 clones, roughly 90% being singletons. What was sequenced was blood. The TCR originated in a woman in her twenties or thirties in good health. This rearrangement joins TRBV14 to TRBJ2-7; D is perhaps TRBD2 (5 bases). The CDR3 region has the DNA TGTGCCAGCAGTCCCCGCCCCTTCCGAGCGGATTACGAGCAGTACTTC. Translating it yields CASSPRPFRADYEQYF.